Below, one T cell receptor beta chain is given with its context. The antigen remains unidentified. This specimen belongs to a study of long-term antiretroviral therapy in people with HIV. Trimming stripped 3 bases from V and 4 bases from J, with 12 bases between. Germline-derived CDR1 and CDR2 are MNHNY and SVGAGI (reference sequence). The length of the CDR3 is 15 residues. The authors ran the immunoSEQ assay, v3.0, at survey level. Clones were sequenced by immunoSEQ multiplex PCR, and TCRdb holds only the in-frame ones, with some missing. Of around 21,000 clones detected, roughly four fifths appear once; the ten largest clones hold around 6%. Study-level points and caveats: The ART regimens used between 2004 and 2017 may be less effective than current ones.

Sequenced material: unsorted PBMCs, taken 0.2 years after starting antiretroviral therapy. The chain uses TRBV6-6 and TRBJ1-4; no clear D gene. The clonotype comes from a young woman with HIV. CDR3 sequence: CASSYVSVYNEKLFF. The CDR3 DNA follows: TGTGCCAGCAGTTATGTTTCCGTTTATAATGAAAAACTGTTTTTT.